This T cell receptor beta chain was observed in a study of CD4 and CD8 cells across lung adenocarcinoma regions. Donors had localized lung adenocarcinoma, a non-small cell lung cancer. Via MiXCR, TCRdb re-called the PCR reads, giving one row per CDR3 protein. The sample lists fewer than 6,500 distinct CDR3 sequences; roughly 50% were seen once. Germline V CDR1 and CDR2: WNHNN, SYGVQD (reference sequence). This CDR3 contains 13 residues. The origin of this receptor is a female donor with lung adenocarcinoma. The CD4 and CD8 labels of this study may be unreliable. The sample comprised CD4+ T cells from the center of a lung tumor. V gene TRBV10-1 combines with J gene TRBJ2-1; 8 nucleotides align to TRBD2. The end of the DNA fits TRBJ2-7 better, so the J call may be wrong. The CDR3 DNA reads as TGCGCCACGCAGACTAGCGTGACCTACGAGCAGTACTTC. Encoded protein: CATQTSVTYEQYF.